A single T cell receptor beta chain is shown here with its context. This sample is drawn from a study of blood T cells in healthy people across ages. Germline V gives CDR1 MNHEY, CDR2 SVGEGT. CDR3 length equals 14 residues. With 2 bases removed from V and 5 bases from J, the gap between germline ends came to 13 bases. The authors ran a second PCR of roughly 6 to 12 cycles using a sample-barcoded 5' primer and a J-beta primer mix. One entry per CDR3 protein results from TCRdb running MiXCR on the 5' RACE reads. The profile shows some 1.4 million distinct CDR3 sequences, about 43% of them singletons. Sequencing was done on a sample of blood. This receptor was identified in a woman between 18 and 30 years old in good health. This chain connects TRBV6-2 or TRBV6-3 to TRBJ2-7; D unresolved. CDR3 in amino acids: CASSYHTGQDEQYF. CDR3 nucleotide sequence: TGTGCCAGCAGTTACCATACGGGTCAGGACGAGCAGTACTTC.